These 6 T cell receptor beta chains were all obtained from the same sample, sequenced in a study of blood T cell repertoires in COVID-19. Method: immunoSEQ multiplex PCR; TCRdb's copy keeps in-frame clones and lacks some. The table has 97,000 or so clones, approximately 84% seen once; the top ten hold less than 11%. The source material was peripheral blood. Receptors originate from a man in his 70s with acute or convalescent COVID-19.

The CDR3 is CASTLTGRETQYF. DNA for the CDR3: TGTGCCAGCACGCTCACAGGTCGGGAGACCCAGTACTTC. The chain couples TRBV11-1 to TRBJ2-5; D possibly corresponds to TRBD1 (5 bases). The CDR3 loop spans 13 amino acids. V lost 7 bases and J lost 5, with 14 bases in between. Per germline, CDR1 SGHAT and CDR2 FQDESV (reference sequence).

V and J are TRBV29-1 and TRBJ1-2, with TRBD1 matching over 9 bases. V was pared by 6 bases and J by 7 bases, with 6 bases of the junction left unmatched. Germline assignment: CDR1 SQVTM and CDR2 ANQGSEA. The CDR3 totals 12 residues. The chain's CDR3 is CSVSRDRVGYTF. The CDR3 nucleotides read TGCAGCGTGAGCCGGGACAGGGTTGGCTACACCTTC.

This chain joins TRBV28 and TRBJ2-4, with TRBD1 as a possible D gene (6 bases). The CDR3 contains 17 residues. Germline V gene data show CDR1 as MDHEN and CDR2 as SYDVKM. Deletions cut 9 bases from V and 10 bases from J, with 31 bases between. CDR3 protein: CASEVGGRGGRFSIQYF. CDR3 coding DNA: TGTGCCAGTGAAGTTGGGGGCCGGGGCGGCCGGTTTTCGATTCAGTACTTC.

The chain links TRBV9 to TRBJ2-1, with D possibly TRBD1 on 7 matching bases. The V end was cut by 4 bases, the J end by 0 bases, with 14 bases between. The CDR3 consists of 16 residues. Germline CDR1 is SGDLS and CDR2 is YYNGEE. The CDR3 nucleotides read TGTGCCAGCAGCCCCCAGGGGGGTAGCTCCTACAATGAGCAGTTCTTC. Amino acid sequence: CASSPQGGSSYNEQFF.

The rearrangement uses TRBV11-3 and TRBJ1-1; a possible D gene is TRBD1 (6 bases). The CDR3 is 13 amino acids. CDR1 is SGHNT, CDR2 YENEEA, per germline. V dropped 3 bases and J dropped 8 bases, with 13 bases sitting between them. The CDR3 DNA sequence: TGTGCCAGCAGCTTCGATAGGCAGGGGGAAGCTTTCTTT. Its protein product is CASSFDRQGEAFF.

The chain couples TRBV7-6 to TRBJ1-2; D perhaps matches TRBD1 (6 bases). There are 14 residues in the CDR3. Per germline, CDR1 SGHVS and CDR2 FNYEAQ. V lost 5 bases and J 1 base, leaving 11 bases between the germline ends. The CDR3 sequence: CASSAYRDNYGYTF. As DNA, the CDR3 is TGTGCCAGCAGCGCCTACAGGGATAACTATGGCTACACCTTC.